This entry features one T cell receptor (beta chain) sequence. Its specificity is not known. The record originates from a study of shared clonotypes between healthy human individuals. Study-level information: The study used three CD4 naive, three CD4 memory, two CD8 naive and one CD8 memory plate per donor.

Libraries were prepared by immunoSEQ multiplex PCR; TCRdb keeps only in-frame clonotypes and omits some of them. There are some 1,600,000 clones in the sample; 95% to 99% occur only once, and 0.4% to 0.45% lies in the top ten. Study-wide points: Naive subsets usually exceeded memory subsets in estimated richness. Some naive CD4 clonotypes, approximately 4.5%, turned up in common across a few donors.

Naive CD45RA+ and memory CD45RA-negative subsets were split from CD4+ cells. The V and J ends lost 4 bases and 6 bases, in that order; junction bases with no gene match: 9. Germline values: CDR1 SGHRS, CDR2 YFSETQ. The CDR3 runs to 14 residues. The TCR originated in a young man in good health. The chain links TRBV5-1 to TRBJ2-7, with TRBD2 identical over 8 bases. Sequencing was performed on naive CD4+ T cells sorted from blood. Subset specified: CD45RA+ positively selected. For the CDR3, the DNA is TGCGCCAGCAGCACAAGAGCGGGAGACGGCGAGCAGTACTTC. It specifies CASSTRAGDGEQYF.